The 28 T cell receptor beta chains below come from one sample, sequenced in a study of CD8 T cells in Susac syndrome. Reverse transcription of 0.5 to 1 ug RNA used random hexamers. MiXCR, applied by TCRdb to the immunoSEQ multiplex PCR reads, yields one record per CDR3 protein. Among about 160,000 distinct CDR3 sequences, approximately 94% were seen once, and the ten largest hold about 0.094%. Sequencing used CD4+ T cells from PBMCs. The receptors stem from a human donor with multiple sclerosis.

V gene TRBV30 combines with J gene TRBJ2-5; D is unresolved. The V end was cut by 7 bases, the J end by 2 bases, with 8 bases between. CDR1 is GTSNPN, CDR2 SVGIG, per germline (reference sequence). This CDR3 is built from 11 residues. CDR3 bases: TGTGCCTTCGTGGAGCAAGAGACCCAGTACTTC. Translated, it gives CAFVEQETQYF.

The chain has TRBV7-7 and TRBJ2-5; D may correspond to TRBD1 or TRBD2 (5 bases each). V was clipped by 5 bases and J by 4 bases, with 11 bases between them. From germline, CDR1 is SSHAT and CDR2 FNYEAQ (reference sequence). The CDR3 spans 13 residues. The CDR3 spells CASSTGGGETQYF. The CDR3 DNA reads TGTGCCAGCAGCACCGGTGGGGGAGAGACCCAGTACTTC.

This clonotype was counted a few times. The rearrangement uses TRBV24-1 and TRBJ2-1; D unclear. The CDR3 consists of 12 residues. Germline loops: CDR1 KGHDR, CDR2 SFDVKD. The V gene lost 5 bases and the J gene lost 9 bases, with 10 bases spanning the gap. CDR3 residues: CATSGPLREQFF. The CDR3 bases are TGTGCCACCAGTGGTCCCCTACGTGAGCAGTTCTTC.

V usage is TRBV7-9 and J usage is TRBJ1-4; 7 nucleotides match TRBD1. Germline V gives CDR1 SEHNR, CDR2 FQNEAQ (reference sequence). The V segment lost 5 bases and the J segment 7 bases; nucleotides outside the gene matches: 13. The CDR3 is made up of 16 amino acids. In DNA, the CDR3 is TGTGCCAGCAGCGACCATACGACAGGGTTTTCTGAAAAACTGTTTTTT. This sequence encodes CASSDHTTGFSEKLFF.

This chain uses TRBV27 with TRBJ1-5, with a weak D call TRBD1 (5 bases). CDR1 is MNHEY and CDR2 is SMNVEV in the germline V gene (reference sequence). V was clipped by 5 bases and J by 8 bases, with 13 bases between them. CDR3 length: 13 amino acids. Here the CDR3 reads CASSPDVREPQHF. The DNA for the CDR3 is TGTGCCAGCAGTCCGGACGTCAGGGAGCCCCAGCATTTT.

As DNA, the CDR3 is TGCAGCGTTGAATACGTGGGCAGAGAAGCTTTCTTT. Translation gives CSVEYVGREAFF. The rearrangement links TRBV29-1 to TRBJ1-1; D unclear. This CDR3 contains 12 residues. CDR1 is SQVTM, CDR2 ANQGSEA, per germline. V lost 2 bases and J 8 bases, leaving 12 bases between the germline ends.

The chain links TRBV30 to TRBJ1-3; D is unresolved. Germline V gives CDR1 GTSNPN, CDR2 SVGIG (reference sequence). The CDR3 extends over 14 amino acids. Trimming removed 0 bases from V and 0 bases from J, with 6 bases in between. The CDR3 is CAWSVPGSGNTIYF. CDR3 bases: TGTGCCTGGAGTGTACCGGGCTCTGGAAACACCATATATTTT. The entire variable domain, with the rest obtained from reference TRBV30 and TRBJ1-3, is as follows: SQTIHQWPATLVQPVGSPLSLECTVEGTSNPNLYWYRQAAGRGLQLLFYSVGIGQISSEVPQNLSASRPQDRQFILSSKKLLLSDSGFYLCAWSVPGSGNTIYFGEGSWLTVV.

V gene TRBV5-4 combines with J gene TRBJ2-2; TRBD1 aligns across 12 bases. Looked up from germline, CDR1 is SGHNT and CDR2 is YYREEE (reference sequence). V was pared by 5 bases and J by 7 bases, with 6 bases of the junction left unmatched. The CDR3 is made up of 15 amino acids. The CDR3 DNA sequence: TGTGCCAGCAGTCGGGACAGGGGGCCTATCGGGGAGCTGTTTTTT. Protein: CASSRDRGPIGELFF.

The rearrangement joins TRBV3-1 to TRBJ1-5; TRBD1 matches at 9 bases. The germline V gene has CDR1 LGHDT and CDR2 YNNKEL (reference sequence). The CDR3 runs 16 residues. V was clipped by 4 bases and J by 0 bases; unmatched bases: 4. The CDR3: CASSPGTGNSNQPQHF. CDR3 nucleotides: TGTGCCAGCAGCCCTGGGACAGGGAATAGCAATCAGCCCCAGCATTTT.

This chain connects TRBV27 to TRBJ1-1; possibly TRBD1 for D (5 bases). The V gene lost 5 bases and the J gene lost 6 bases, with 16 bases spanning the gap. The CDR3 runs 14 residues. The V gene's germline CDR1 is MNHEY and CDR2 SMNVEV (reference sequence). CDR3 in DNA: TGTGCCAGCAGTCGGGACGGGACTCGGCCTGAAGCTTTCTTT. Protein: CASSRDGTRPEAFF.

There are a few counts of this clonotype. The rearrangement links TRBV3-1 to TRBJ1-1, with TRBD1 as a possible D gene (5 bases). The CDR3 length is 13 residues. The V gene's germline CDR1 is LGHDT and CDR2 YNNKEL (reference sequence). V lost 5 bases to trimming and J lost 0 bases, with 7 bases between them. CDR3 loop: CASSATVNTEAFF. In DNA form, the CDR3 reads TGTGCCAGCAGCGCGACAGTGAACACTGAAGCTTTCTTT.

The CDR3 nucleotides read TGTGCCAGCTCCCCCGGGACTAGTTCTTTCGATGAGCAGTTCTTC. It specifies CASSPGTSSFDEQFF. This chain connects TRBV18 to TRBJ2-1, with 8 bases lining up with TRBD2. V was clipped by 6 bases and J by 8 bases; unmatched bases: 12. CDR1 and CDR2 from the germline V gene are KGHSH and LQKENI. CDR3 size: 15 residues.

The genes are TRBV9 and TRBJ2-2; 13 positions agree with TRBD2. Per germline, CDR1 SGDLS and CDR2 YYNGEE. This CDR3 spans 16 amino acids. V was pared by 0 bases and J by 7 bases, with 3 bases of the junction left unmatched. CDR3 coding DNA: TGTGCCAGCAGCGTAGGGGGACTAGCGGGAAGCGGGGAGCTGTTTTTT. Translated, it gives CASSVGGLAGSGELFF.

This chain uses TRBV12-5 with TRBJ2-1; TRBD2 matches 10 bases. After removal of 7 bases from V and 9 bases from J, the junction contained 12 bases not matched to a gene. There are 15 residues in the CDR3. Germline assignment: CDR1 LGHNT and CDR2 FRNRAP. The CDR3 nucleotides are TGTGCTAGTGCCATTCTAGCGGGAGAGGCAAGTGAGCAGTTCTTC. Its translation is CASAILAGEASEQFF.

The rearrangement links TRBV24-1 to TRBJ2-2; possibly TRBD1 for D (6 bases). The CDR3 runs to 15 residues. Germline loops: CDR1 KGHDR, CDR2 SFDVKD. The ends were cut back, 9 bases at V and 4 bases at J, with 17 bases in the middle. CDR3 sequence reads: CATGGRTASTGELFF. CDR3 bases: TGTGCCACCGGGGGCCGGACCGCTTCCACCGGGGAGCTGTTTTTT.

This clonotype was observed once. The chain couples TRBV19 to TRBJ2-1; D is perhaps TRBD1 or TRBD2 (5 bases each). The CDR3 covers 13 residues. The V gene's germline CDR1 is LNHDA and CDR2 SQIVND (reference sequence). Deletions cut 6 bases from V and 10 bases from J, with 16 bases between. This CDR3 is CASSYNPGAEQFF. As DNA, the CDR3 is TGTGCCAGTAGCTACAATCCCGGGGCCGAGCAGTTCTTC.

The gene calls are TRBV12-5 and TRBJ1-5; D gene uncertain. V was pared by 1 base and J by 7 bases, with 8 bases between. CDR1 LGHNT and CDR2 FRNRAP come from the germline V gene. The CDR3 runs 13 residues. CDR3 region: CASGLEEGQPQHF. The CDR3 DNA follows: TGTGCTAGTGGTTTGGAGGAGGGCCAGCCCCAGCATTTT.

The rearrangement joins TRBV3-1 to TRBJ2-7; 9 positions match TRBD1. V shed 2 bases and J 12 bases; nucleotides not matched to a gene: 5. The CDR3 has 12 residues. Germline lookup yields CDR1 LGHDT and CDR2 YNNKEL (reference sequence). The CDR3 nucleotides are TGTGCCAGCAGCCAACGGGACAGGGCCTGGTACTTC. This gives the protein CASSQRDRAWYF.

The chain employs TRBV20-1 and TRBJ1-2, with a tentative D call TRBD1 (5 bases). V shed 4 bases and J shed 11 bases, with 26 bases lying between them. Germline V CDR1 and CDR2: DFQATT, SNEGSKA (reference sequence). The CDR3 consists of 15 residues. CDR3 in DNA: TGCAGTGCTAACCTTGGTGAGGGGCTACGAGAGTGGTACACCTTC. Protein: CSANLGEGLREWYTF.

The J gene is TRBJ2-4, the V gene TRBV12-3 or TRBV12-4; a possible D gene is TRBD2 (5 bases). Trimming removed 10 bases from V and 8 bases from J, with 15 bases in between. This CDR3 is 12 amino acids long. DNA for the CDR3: TGTGCCACTAGAACCAGCGGAGACATTCAGTACTTC. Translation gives CATRTSGDIQYF.

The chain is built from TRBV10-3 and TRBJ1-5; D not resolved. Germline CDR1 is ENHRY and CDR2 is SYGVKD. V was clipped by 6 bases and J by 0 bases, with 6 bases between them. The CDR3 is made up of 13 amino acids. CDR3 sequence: CAIRGCSNQPQHF. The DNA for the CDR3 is TGTGCCATCAGGGGGTGTAGCAATCAGCCCCAGCATTTT.

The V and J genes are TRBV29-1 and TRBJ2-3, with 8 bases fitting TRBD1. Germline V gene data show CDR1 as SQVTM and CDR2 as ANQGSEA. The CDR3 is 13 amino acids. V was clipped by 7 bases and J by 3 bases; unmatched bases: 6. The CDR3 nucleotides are TGCAGCGCCCGACAGGGGATTACAGATACGCAGTATTTT. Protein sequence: CSARQGITDTQYF.

The CDR3 bases are TGTGCCAGCAGCTATAACCCGGGAGGGGGCAAAGCTTTCTTT. Its translation is CASSYNPGGGKAFF. V gene TRBV7-2 combines with J gene TRBJ1-1; 7 nucleotides match TRBD1. The CDR3 runs 14 residues. Germline trimming cut 4 bases from V and 9 bases from J; bases unmatched to any gene: 11. Looked up from germline, CDR1 is SGHTA and CDR2 is FQGNSA.

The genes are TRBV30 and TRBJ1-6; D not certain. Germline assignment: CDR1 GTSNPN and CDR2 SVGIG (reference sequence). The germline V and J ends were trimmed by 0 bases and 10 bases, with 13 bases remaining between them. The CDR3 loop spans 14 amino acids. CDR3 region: CAWSVLLENSPLHF. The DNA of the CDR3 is TGTGCCTGGAGTGTACTCCTAGAGAACTCACCCCTCCACTTT. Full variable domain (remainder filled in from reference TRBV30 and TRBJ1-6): SQTIHQWPATLVQPVGSPLSLECTVEGTSNPNLYWYRQAAGRGLQLLFYSVGIGQISSEVPQNLSASRPQDRQFILSSKKLLLSDSGFYLCAWSVLLENSPLHFGNGTRLTVT.

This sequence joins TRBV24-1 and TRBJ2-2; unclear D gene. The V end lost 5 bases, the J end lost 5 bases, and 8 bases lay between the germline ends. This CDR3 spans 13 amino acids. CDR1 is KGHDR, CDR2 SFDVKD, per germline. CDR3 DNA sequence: TGTGCCACCAGTGTTTCCCAGACCGGGGAGCTGTTTTTT. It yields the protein CATSVSQTGELFF.

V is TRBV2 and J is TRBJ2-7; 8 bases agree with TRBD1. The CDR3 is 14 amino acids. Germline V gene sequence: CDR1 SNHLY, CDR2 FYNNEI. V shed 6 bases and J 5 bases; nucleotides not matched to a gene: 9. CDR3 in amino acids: CASRAGQGLHEQYF. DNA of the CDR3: TGTGCCAGCAGGGCAGGACAGGGTTTGCACGAGCAGTACTTC.

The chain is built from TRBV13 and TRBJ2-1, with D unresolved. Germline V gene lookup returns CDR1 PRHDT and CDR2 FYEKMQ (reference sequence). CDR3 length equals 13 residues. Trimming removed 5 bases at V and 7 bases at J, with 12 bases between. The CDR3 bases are TGTGCCAGCAGCCTTACCGTTGGAAATGAGCAGTTCTTC. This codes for CASSLTVGNEQFF.

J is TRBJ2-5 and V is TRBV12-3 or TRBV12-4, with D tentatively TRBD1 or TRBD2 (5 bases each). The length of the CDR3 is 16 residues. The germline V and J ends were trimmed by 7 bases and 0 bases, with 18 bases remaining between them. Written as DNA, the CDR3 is TGTGCCAGCACCCGACACCGGGGCCCTTACCAAGAGACCCAGTACTTC. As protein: CASTRHRGPYQETQYF.